The 32 T cell receptor beta chains given below trace back to one sample, sequenced in a study of T cells after yellow fever vaccination. TCRdb re-called the 5' RACE reads with MiXCR, one entry per CDR3 protein. The profile shows 150,000 to 200,000 distinct CDR3 sequences, around 7% of them singletons. The sample in question was CD4+ T cells sorted from PBMCs, obtained roughly 5 days after the first yellow fever vaccination. The receptors shown here come from a man between 18 and 35 years old who received the YFV17D yellow fever vaccine.

On this clonotype itself: This may come from a read error, since a much larger clone is one base off. The rearrangement uses TRBV27 and TRBJ1-1; D may be TRBD1 (5 bases). The CDR3 covers 15 residues. V gave up 1 base and J gave up 6 bases, with 15 bases separating them. CDR1 is MNHEY, CDR2 SMNVEV, per germline (reference sequence). The CDR3 nucleotides are TGTGCCAGCAGTTTATACCGGGGACGGGGCCCTGAAGCTTTCTTT. The encoded protein is CASSLYRGRGPEAFF.

In its sample, this clonotype was seen many times. The V and J genes are TRBV5-1 and TRBJ1-2; D is unclear. This CDR3 region has 12 residues. Germline V lookup: CDR1 SGHRS, CDR2 YFSETQ. The ends were cut back, 4 bases at V and 4 bases at J, with 8 bases in the middle. The CDR3 spells CASSQDPYGYTF. CDR3 nucleotide sequence: TGCGCCAGCAGCCAAGACCCCTATGGCTACACCTTC.

This clonotype was recorded at least ten times. The chain joins TRBV6-5 to TRBJ2-7; D remains unclear. The CDR3 consists of 13 residues. V shed 7 bases and J shed 2 bases, with 12 bases lying between them. The germline gives CDR1 MNHEY, CDR2 SVGAGI. CDR3 loop: CASTRWGTYEQYV. The CDR3, as DNA: TGTGCCAGCACGAGGTGGGGTACCTACGAGCAGTACGTC.

J is TRBJ2-5 and V is TRBV5-4, with 11 bases that match TRBD2. This CDR3 region has 17 residues. Per germline, CDR1 SGHNT and CDR2 YYREEE (reference sequence). The ends lost 3 bases at V and 2 bases at J; junction bases unmatched: 9. The CDR3 DNA reads TGTGCCAGCAGCTCCCCTAGCGGGGGGACTCTACAAGAGACCCAGTACTTC. This translates into CASSSPSGGTLQETQYF.

A few counts support this clonotype. The rearrangement links TRBV3-1 to TRBJ2-7; TRBD1 agrees at 9 bases. Trimming took 4 bases from V and 6 from J; bases not matched to a gene: 16. The CDR3 runs 17 residues. CDR1 and CDR2 from the germline V gene are LGHDT and YNNKEL (reference sequence). The chain's CDR3 is CASSPRAGTGIFGEQYV. CDR3 in DNA: TGTGCCAGCAGCCCGAGGGCCGGGACAGGGATCTTCGGCGAGCAGTACGTC.

This clonotype came up a few times. This chain uses TRBV9 with TRBJ2-5; 7 nucleotides line up with TRBD2. Losses at the gene ends were 0 bases for V and 4 bases for J; bases not matched to a gene: 3. CDR1 is SGDLS, CDR2 YYNGEE, per germline. The CDR3 runs 14 residues. The CDR3 protein is CASSVGSGPETQYF. Written as DNA, the CDR3 is TGTGCCAGCAGCGTAGGTAGCGGGCCAGAGACCCAGTACTTC.

This clonotype has ten or more counts. The J gene is TRBJ1-1, the V gene TRBV19, with a weak D call TRBD1 (5 bases). The CDR3 has 15 residues. Germline V gives CDR1 LNHDA, CDR2 SQIVND (reference sequence). V was shortened by 8 bases and J by 0 bases, with 16 bases between the two germline ends. In nucleotides, the CDR3 is TGTGCCAGTGACATGGGGACCTCCATGAACACTGAAGCTTTCTTT. Its translation is CASDMGTSMNTEAFF.

This clonotype was found many times. This sequence joins TRBV28 and TRBJ2-3; D possibly corresponds to TRBD2 (5 bases). CDR1 is MDHEN and CDR2 is SYDVKM in the germline V gene. The length of the CDR3 is 14 residues. The V end lost 2 bases, the J end lost 4 bases, and 10 bases lay between the germline ends. This CDR3 is CASSLLATADTQYF. The CDR3 DNA is TGTGCCAGCAGTTTACTAGCAACGGCAGATACGCAGTATTTT.

V is TRBV5-6 and J is TRBJ2-3; perhaps TRBD2 as D (6 bases). Germline values: CDR1 SGHDT, CDR2 YYEEEE. The V end lost 1 base, the J end lost 2 bases, and 14 bases lay between the germline ends. The CDR3 totals 16 residues. DNA of the CDR3: TGTGCCAGCAGCTTGAGGGCGACTAGGAACACAGATACGCAGTATTTT. It translates to CASSLRATRNTDTQYF.

This clonotype turned up a few times. The V gene is TRBV2, the J gene TRBJ2-3; TRBD2 is a possible D gene (5 bases). This CDR3 spans 11 amino acids. The germline gives CDR1 SNHLY, CDR2 FYNNEI. The V end lost 10 bases, the J end lost 6 bases, and 11 bases lay between the germline ends. DNA for the CDR3: TGTGCCACCGAGGCGGGCGATACGCAGTATTTT. Encoded protein: CATEAGDTQYF. The full variable domain, its missing parts supplied by reference TRBV2 and TRBJ2-3, is EPEVTQTPSHQVTQMGQEVILRCVPISNHLYFYWYRQILGQKVEFLVSFYNNEISEKSEIFDDQFSVERPDGSNFTLKIRSTKLEDSAMYFCATEAGDTQYFGPGTRLTVL.

This clonotype appeared a few times. The V call is TRBV19, the J call TRBJ2-1; maybe TRBD2 (5 bases). The CDR3 loop spans 15 amino acids. Germline V gene sequence: CDR1 LNHDA, CDR2 SQIVND (reference sequence). The V gene lost 3 bases and the J gene lost 1 base, with 10 bases spanning the gap. The CDR3: CASSIPRGSYNEQFF. DNA for the CDR3: TGTGCCAGTAGTATTCCCCGGGGTTCCTACAATGAGCAGTTCTTC.

To note about this clonotype: A read error may explain this, as a much larger clone is one base away. The J gene is TRBJ2-7, the V gene TRBV5-1; D possibly corresponds to TRBD2 (7 bases). Germline V gene data show CDR1 as SGHRS and CDR2 as YFSETQ. This CDR3 spans 14 amino acids. The CDR3: CSSSSQGGANEQYF. The CDR3 DNA reads as TGCTCCAGCAGCTCCCAAGGGGGGGCCAACGAGCAGTACTTC.

This clonotype was seen ten or more times. The chain is built from TRBV5-4 and TRBJ2-7; 9 nucleotides match TRBD1. J lost 8 bases, V lost 3 bases, and 3 bases had no gene match. CDR1 is SGHNT, CDR2 YYREEE, per germline (reference sequence). CDR3 length equals 12 residues. CDR3 protein: CASSSTGGQQYV. The CDR3 nucleotides read TGTGCCAGCAGCTCTACAGGGGGCCAGCAGTACGTC.

This clonotype was found a few times. The chain recombines TRBV12-3 or TRBV12-4 with TRBJ2-6; perhaps TRBD1 as D (5 bases). The V end was cut by 3 bases, the J end by 0 bases, with 15 bases between. This CDR3 has 18 amino acids. Here the CDR3 DNA reads TGTGCCAGCAGTTTTGGGGCAGGGCCCCTCTCTGGGGCCAACGTCCTGACTTTC. It encodes CASSFGAGPLSGANVLTF.

This clonotype showed up many times. This chain connects TRBV5-1 to TRBJ1-1; TRBD1 is a possible D gene (5 bases). The germline CDR1 and CDR2 sequences are SGHRS and YFSETQ. This CDR3 has 17 residues. V lost 1 base and J 3 bases, leaving 19 bases between the germline ends. CDR3 DNA sequence: TGCGCCAGCAGCTTGAGGGGAGGTGGGTACAGCGACACTGAAGCTTTCTTT. Amino acids: CASSLRGGGYSDTEAFF.

This clonotype was counted between two and nine times. The chain combines TRBV11-2 with TRBJ2-5; TRBD2 aligns across 10 bases. The V gene end was trimmed by 5 bases and the J gene end by 5 bases; junction bases not matched to a gene: 17. The CDR3 sequence is 18 residues long. Germline CDR1 and CDR2: SGHAT and FQNNGV. CDR3 loop: CASSPGRLAGAESETQYF. The DNA for the CDR3 is TGTGCCAGCAGCCCCGGTCGGCTAGCGGGGGCAGAGTCGGAGACCCAGTACTTC.

This clonotype was found a few times. The chain carries TRBV6-1 and TRBJ1-5; 8 bases are a match to TRBD1. The trim removed 4 bases at V and 3 bases at J, leaving 5 bases unmatched. Germline CDR1 and CDR2: MNHNS and SASEGT. CDR3 length: 15 amino acids. Here the CDR3 DNA reads TGTGCCAGCAGTGGACGGGACAGGACCAATCAGCCCCAGCATTTT. Residues: CASSGRDRTNQPQHF.

The table lists this clonotype with many counts. The V and J genes are TRBV4-1 and TRBJ1-6; TRBD1 matches at 9 bases. CDR3 length equals 15 residues. Germline V gives CDR1 MGHRA, CDR2 YSYEKL. V trimming: 1 base; J trimming: 8 bases; junction bases outside the gene matches: 3. CDR3 amino acids: CASSQGRDRDSPLHF. The CDR3 DNA reads TGCGCCAGCAGCCAAGGAAGGGACAGGGATTCACCCCTCCACTTT.

This clonotype was seen ten or more times. The chain employs TRBV6-5 and TRBJ1-4; 11 bases match TRBD1. CDR1 is MNHEY and CDR2 is SVGAGI in the germline V gene. V shed 8 bases and J 7 bases; nucleotides not matched to a gene: 0. This CDR3 has 12 amino acids. The CDR3 region has the DNA TGTGCCAGCGGGACAGGGGGTGAAAAACTGTTTTTT. It specifies CASGTGGEKLFF.

In its sample, this clonotype was seen many times. V usage is TRBV2 and J usage is TRBJ2-4; D is possibly TRBD1 (5 bases). The germline V gene encodes CDR1 SNHLY and CDR2 FYNNEI. Trimming stripped 5 bases from V and 6 bases from J, with 14 bases between. This CDR3 has 14 residues. CDR3 nucleotides: TGTGCCAGCAGTTTCAGCCAGGGTCCAAACATTCAGTACTTC. Its protein is CASSFSQGPNIQYF.

This clonotype was detected a few times. The V call is TRBV10-3, the J call TRBJ2-1; TRBD1 matches at 9 bases. The ends lost 6 bases at V and 5 bases at J; junction bases unmatched: 8. This CDR3 region has 15 residues. Germline V gene sequence: CDR1 ENHRY, CDR2 SYGVKD. The CDR3 nucleotides are TGTGCCATCAGGGCAGGACAGGGGTTTAACAATGAGCAGTTCTTC. Translation gives CAIRAGQGFNNEQFF.

Ten or more counts support this clonotype. V usage is TRBV2 and J usage is TRBJ2-2; D might be TRBD1 (6 bases). From germline, CDR1 is SNHLY and CDR2 FYNNEI. This CDR3 region has 17 residues. Trimming removed 2 bases at V and 0 bases at J, with 13 bases between. Here the CDR3 reads CASSEHRGTTNTGELFF. DNA for the CDR3: TGTGCCAGCAGTGAACATAGGGGGACAACGAACACCGGGGAGCTGTTTTTT.

This clonotype was seen at least ten times. The rearrangement links TRBV5-4 to TRBJ2-5; D remains unclear. Germline V gene lookup returns CDR1 SGHNT and CDR2 YYREEE (reference sequence). Trimming stripped 1 base from V and 5 bases from J, with 12 bases between. This CDR3 has 14 amino acids. The CDR3: CASSLRQRGETQYF. The CDR3 nucleotides read TGTGCCAGCAGCTTGAGGCAGCGCGGCGAGACCCAGTACTTC.

This clonotype was seen a handful of times. The chain links TRBV6-2 or TRBV6-3 to TRBJ2-3, with 10 bases aligning to TRBD1. The CDR3 is 16 residues long. Per germline, CDR1 MNHEY and CDR2 SVGEGT. V was clipped by 5 bases and J by 0 bases; unmatched bases: 5. CDR3 in DNA: TGTGCCAGCAGTCGAAGACAGGGGGCTAGCACAGATACGCAGTATTTT. This codes for CASSRRQGASTDTQYF.

This clonotype occurred once. A much larger clonotype is one base distant, so this may be a read error. The chain joins TRBV3-1 to TRBJ1-1, with D possibly TRBD1 on 5 matching bases. Germline CDR1 reads LGHDT; CDR2 reads YNNKEL (reference sequence). V shed 3 bases and J shed 11 bases, with 13 bases lying between them. CDR3 size: 12 residues. In nucleotides, the CDR3 is TGTGCCAGCAGCCAGGCTAGTACAGGCGCTTTCTTT. It specifies CASSQASTGAFF.

The chain recombines TRBV5-6 with TRBJ1-4; D gene ambiguous. V gave up 2 bases and J gave up 13 bases, with 15 bases separating them. CDR1 and CDR2 (germline): SGHDT, YYEEEE. The CDR3 runs 13 residues. The CDR3 loop is CASSFISAAALFF. The DNA for the CDR3 is TGTGCCAGCAGCTTTATTTCCGCAGCCGCACTGTTTTTT.

This clonotype has ten or more counts. This chain connects TRBV24-1 to TRBJ1-6, with D possibly matching TRBD1 (5 bases). This CDR3 is built from 12 residues. Germline V gives CDR1 KGHDR, CDR2 SFDVKD. V gave up 10 bases and J gave up 8 bases, with 11 bases separating them. CDR3 bases: TGTGCCACGGGACCCCTTTATTCACCCCTCCACTTT. It is translated as CATGPLYSPLHF.

The chain recombines TRBV5-1 with TRBJ2-2, with 8 bases fitting TRBD1. The CDR3 length is 14 residues. Trimming cost V 4 bases and J 4 bases; bases outside gene matches: 3. CDR1 SGHRS and CDR2 YFSETQ come from the germline V gene. CDR3 DNA: TGCGCCAGCAGCCCCCAGGGGGCCACCGGGGAGCTGTTTTTT. This translates into CASSPQGATGELFF.

This clonotype was seen repeatedly, ten times or more. The chain joins TRBV7-2 to TRBJ2-7; TRBD2 might be the D (6 bases). The CDR3 spans 13 residues. Trimming removed 5 bases from V and 6 bases from J, with 14 bases in between. Germline V CDR1 and CDR2: SGHTA, FQGNSA. The CDR3 is CASSRGFPLEQYF. In DNA, the CDR3 is TGTGCCAGCAGCCGGGGGTTCCCCCTCGAGCAGTACTTC.

This clonotype has ten or more counts. The J gene is TRBJ2-5, the V gene TRBV24-1, with D unresolved. V was clipped by 2 bases and J by 2 bases, with 8 bases between them. The germline gives CDR1 KGHDR, CDR2 SFDVKD. The CDR3 covers 14 residues. The CDR3 DNA reads TGTGCCACCAGTGATTCGGGTAGACAAGAGACCCAGTACTTC. This sequence encodes CATSDSGRQETQYF.

This clonotype was counted many times. V and J are TRBV3-1 and TRBJ2-7; 8 bases agree with TRBD1. Germline values: CDR1 LGHDT, CDR2 YNNKEL (reference sequence). V trimming: 3 bases; J trimming: 5 bases; junction bases outside the gene matches: 3. The CDR3 is made up of 13 amino acids. CDR3 DNA: TGTGCCAGCAGCCAGGCAGGGGGCGACGAGCAGTACGTC. Translating gives CASSQAGGDEQYV.

The table lists this clonotype with a few counts. CDR3 coding DNA: TGTGCCAGCAGCTCTCCGGGACAGGGGTCGCCCTACGAGCAGTACGTC. This encodes CASSSPGQGSPYEQYV. The chain couples TRBV28 to TRBJ2-7; 10 bases fit TRBD1. The V segment lost 6 bases and the J segment 2 bases; nucleotides outside the gene matches: 10. Germline CDR1 MDHEN, CDR2 SYDVKM. CDR3 length: 16 amino acids.